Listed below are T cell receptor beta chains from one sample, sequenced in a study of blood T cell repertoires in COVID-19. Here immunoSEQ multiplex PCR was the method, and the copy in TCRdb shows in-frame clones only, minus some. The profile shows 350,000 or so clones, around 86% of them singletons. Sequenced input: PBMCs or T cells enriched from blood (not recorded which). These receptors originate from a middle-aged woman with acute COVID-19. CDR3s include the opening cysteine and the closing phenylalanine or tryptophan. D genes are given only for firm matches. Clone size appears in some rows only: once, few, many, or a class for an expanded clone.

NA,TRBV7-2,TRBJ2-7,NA,TGTGCCAGCAGCTTACAATACGGTACCTACGAGCAGTACTTC,CASSLQYGTYEQYF
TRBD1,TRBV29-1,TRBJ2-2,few,TGCAGCGTGACAGGGGACCACTCAAACACCGGGGAGCTGTTTTTT,CSVTGDHSNTGELFF
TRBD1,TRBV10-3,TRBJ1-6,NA,TGTGCCATCAGTGAAGGACAGGGTGAGGGGCCACCCCTCCACTTT,CAISEGQGEGPPLHF
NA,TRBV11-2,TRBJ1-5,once,TGTGCCAGCAGCTTAGAGGGGGGGAAAGGGGTGGATCAGCCCCAGCATTTT,CASSLEGGKGVDQPQHF
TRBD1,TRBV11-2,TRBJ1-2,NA,TGTGCCAGCAGCTCTTCCCGGACAGGGACCTCTAATAACTATGGCTACACCTTC,CASSSSRTGTSNNYGYTF
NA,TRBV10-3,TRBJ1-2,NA,TGTGCCATCAGTGAGTTCCCACGAGCGGGCTACACCTTC,CAISEFPRAGYTF
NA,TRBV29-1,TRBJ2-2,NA,TGCCGCGGGGGGGGCGGGACAGGGAACACCGGGGAGCTGTTTTTT,CRGGGGTGNTGELFF
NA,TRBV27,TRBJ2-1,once,TGTGCCAGCAACGCGAGGAGCTCCTACAATGAGCAGTTCTTC,CASNARSSYNEQFF
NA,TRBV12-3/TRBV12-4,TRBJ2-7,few,TGTGCCAGCAGGTCCGGACAGCGCGAGCAGTACTTC,CASRSGQREQYF
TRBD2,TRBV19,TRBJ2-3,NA,TGTGCCAGTAGTATAGTTAGCGGGAGAGTTGAGGATACGCAGTATTTT,CASSIVSGRVEDTQYF
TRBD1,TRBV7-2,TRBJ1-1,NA,TGTGCCAGCAGCGTATCCGGGACAGGTAGTACCTCTGTAGCTTTCTTT,CASSVSGTGSTSVAFF
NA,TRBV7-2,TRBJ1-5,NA,TGTGCCAGCAGCGAAGGGGGGGGGTTCAATCAGCCCCAGCATTTT,CASSEGGGFNQPQHF
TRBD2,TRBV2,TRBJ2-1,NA,TGTGCCAGCCGTAAGCGGGAGGGAAAGAAGGGTGAGCAGTTCTTC,CASRKREGKKGEQFF
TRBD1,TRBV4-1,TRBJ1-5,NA,TGCGCCAGCAGCCAAGATATGGGGCCGACAGGGGCAGTTCAGCCCCAGCATTTT,CASSQDMGPTGAVQPQHF
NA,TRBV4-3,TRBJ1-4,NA,TGCGCCAGCAGCCAAGATCTGGCCAGGGGCAGTGAAAAACTGTTTTTT,CASSQDLARGSEKLFF
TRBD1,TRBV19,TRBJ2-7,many,TGTGCCAGTAGTTCCCGTCCGGGACAGGGTTTGTACGAGCAGTACTTC,CASSSRPGQGLYEQYF
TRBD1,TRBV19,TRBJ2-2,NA,TGTGCCAGTACCCGGGACAGGGGTTATGCCGGGGAGCTGTTTTTT,CASTRDRGYAGELFF
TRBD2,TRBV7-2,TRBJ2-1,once,TGTGCCAGCAGCTTAGCCCCAGCGGGAGCCTACAATGAGCAGTTCTTC,CASSLAPAGAYNEQFF
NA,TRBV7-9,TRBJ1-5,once,TGTGCCAGCAGCTTCACAGAAAGCAATCAGCCCCAGCATTTT,CASSFTESNQPQHF
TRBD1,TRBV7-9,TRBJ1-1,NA,TGTGCCAGCAGCTCGGGACAGGGTAACACTGAAGCTTTCTTT,CASSSGQGNTEAFF
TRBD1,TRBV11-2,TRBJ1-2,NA,TGTGCCAGCAGCCCTAGCGGCACAGGGGGCGGCGGCTACACCTTC,CASSPSGTGGGGYTF
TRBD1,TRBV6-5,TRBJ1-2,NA,TGTGCCAGCAGTTACCGGGACAGTTCCTATGGCTACACCTTC,CASSYRDSSYGYTF
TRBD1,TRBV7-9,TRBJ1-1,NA,TGTGCCAGCAGCGTCGGGACAGGGAGCACTGAAGCTTTCTTT,CASSVGTGSTEAFF
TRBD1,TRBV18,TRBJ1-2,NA,TGTGCCAGCTCACGAGACAGGGGGCTGGATGGCTACACCTTC,CASSRDRGLDGYTF
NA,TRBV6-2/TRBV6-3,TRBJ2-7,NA,TGTGCCAGCAGCACCACCCGGACAGCCTACGAGCAGTACTTC,CASSTTRTAYEQYF
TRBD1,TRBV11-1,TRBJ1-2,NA,TGTGCCAGCAGCAAAGCCGGACAGGGTTTTGGCTACACCTTC,CASSKAGQGFGYTF
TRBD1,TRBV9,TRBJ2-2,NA,TGTGCCAGCAGCGTAGACTTGAGACAGGGGGCCACCGGGGAGCTGTTTTTT,CASSVDLRQGATGELFF
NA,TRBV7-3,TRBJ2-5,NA,TGTGCCAGCAGCTTGGTGGGGCGTGTGGCGGAGACCCAGTACTTC,CASSLVGRVAETQYF
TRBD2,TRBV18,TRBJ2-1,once,TGTGCCAGCTCACCATCCCTAGCGGGGGGGGGCTCCTACAATGAGCAGTTCTTC,CASSPSLAGGGSYNEQFF
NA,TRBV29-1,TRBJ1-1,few,TGCAGCGTTAGTTTATCCGGGAATGCTTTCTTT,CSVSLSGNAFF
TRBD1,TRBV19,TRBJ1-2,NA,TGTGCCAGTAGTAGACAGGGGGCATACGGCTACACCTTC,CASSRQGAYGYTF
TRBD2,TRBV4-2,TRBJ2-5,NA,TGTGCCAGCAGCCAAGATCACAGCACTAGCGGAAAAGAGACCCAGTACTTC,CASSQDHSTSGKETQYF
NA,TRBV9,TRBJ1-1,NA,TGTGCCAGCAGCCAGTATGACAGTTGGATACCTGAAGCTTTCTTT,CASSQYDSWIPEAFF
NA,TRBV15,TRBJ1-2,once,TGTGCCACCAGCAGAGATCGTTATGGCTACACCTTC,CATSRDRYGYTF
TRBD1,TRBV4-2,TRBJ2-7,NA,TGTGCCAGCAGCCAAGAAGGGGGCTGGTACGAGCAGTACTTC,CASSQEGGWYEQYF
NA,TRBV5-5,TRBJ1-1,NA,TGTGCCAGCAGCTTAACGCGGGGAGGTATCACTGAAGCTTTCTTT,CASSLTRGGITEAFF
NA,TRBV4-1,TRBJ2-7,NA,TGCGCCAGCAGCCAAGAATGGGGGACTGTCTACGAGCAGTACTTC,CASSQEWGTVYEQYF
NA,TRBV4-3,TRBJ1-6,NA,TGCGCCAGCAGCCATGGGGCGGACAGAGATAATTCACCCCTCCACTTT,CASSHGADRDNSPLHF
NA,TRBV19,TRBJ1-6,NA,TGTGCCAGTAGTAATTCAGGGGCGGACTATAATTCACCCCTCCACTTT,CASSNSGADYNSPLHF
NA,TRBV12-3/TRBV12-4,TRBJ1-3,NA,TGTGCCAGCAGTATCAGGGCTGGAAACACCATATATTTT,CASSIRAGNTIYF